These 2 T cell receptor beta chains were all obtained from the same sample, sequenced in a study of T cells in Graves' hyperthyroidism and ophthalmopathy. RNA transcripts served as the template for amplifying TCR beta CDR3 regions. Using the HTBI primer set, a first-round RT-PCR was run on the TCR CDR3. TCRdb passed the multiplex PCR reads through MiXCR, listing each CDR3 protein once. The sample includes more than 500,000 distinct CDR3 sequences, 12% to 15% of them seen just once. Sequenced sample: blood. Source of these receptors: a middle-aged woman with Graves' hyperthyroidism.

This clonotype occurred many times. The V and J genes are TRBV27 and TRBJ1-6; D is undetermined. This CDR3 is 16 amino acids long. Trimming removed 6 bases at V and 7 bases at J, with 19 bases between. The germline gives CDR1 MNHEY, CDR2 SMNVEV (reference sequence). The CDR3 DNA is TGTGCCAGCAGATCATCAAGGGAGGGATCGAATTCACCCCTCCACTTT. Its translation: CASRSSREGSNSPLHF.

In this sample, this clonotype turned up many times. This chain links TRBV2 with TRBJ2-7, with no clear D. CDR1 is SNHLY, CDR2 FYNNEI, per germline. V lost 2 bases, J lost 1 base, and 3 bases lay in between. The CDR3 covers 12 residues. This chain's CDR3 is CASSEISYEQYF. The CDR3 DNA sequence: TGTGCCAGCAGTGAAATTTCCTACGAGCAGTACTTC.